This T cell receptor beta chain was documented in a study of beta chain features in type 1 diabetes. Study at large: Age and gender were similar between patients and healthy donors, as were cell yields.

In all sorted populations, purity surpassed 98%. Every bit of the isolated RNA underwent reverse transcription, so sequencing read expressed TCRB transcripts. Clones were sequenced by immunoSEQ multiplex PCR, and TCRdb holds only the in-frame ones, with some missing. The top ten clones hold about 2.1% of a sample with some 160,000 clones, 7.5% to 10% of them seen once. Trimming cost V 5 bases and J 2 bases; bases outside gene matches: 8. Germline V CDR1 and CDR2: KGHSH, LQKENI. The CDR3 is made up of 15 amino acids. A few counts support this clone. The sequence was obtained from a woman between 18 and 30 years old in good health. The chain carries TRBV18 and TRBJ1-1; TRBD1 matches 7 bases. The sequencing input was central memory CD4+ T cells from blood. The CDR3 reads CASSAPTGFNTEAFF. In DNA form, the CDR3 reads TGTGCCAGCTCAGCCCCGACAGGGTTTAACACTGAAGCTTTCTTT.